This TCR beta chain was identified in a study of CD8 T cells in Susac syndrome. RNA totalling about 0.45 to 1 ug underwent reverse transcription with random hexamers. The authors amplified TCR beta CDR3 across 54 Vbeta and 13 Jbeta using immunoSEQ multiplex PCR. In TCRdb, the immunoSEQ multiplex PCR reads were re-called with MiXCR into one record per CDR3 protein. The table includes 100,000 to 150,000 distinct CDR3 sequences, 85% to 95% detected once. TCR beta sequencing was performed on blood CD8+ and CD4+ T cells. The multiple sclerosis controls were treatment-naive patients affected by stable or active relapsing-remitting disease. Sample: CD4+ T cells from PBMCs. The receptor was isolated from a human donor with multiple sclerosis.

The CDR3 bases are TGTGCCAGCAGTAGCGGAGGCCATGGCTACACCTTC. It codes for CASSSGGHGYTF. The chain is built from TRBV12-3 or TRBV12-4 and TRBJ1-2; D remains unclear. This CDR3 is built from 12 residues. V was clipped by 5 bases and J by 6 bases, with 10 bases between them.